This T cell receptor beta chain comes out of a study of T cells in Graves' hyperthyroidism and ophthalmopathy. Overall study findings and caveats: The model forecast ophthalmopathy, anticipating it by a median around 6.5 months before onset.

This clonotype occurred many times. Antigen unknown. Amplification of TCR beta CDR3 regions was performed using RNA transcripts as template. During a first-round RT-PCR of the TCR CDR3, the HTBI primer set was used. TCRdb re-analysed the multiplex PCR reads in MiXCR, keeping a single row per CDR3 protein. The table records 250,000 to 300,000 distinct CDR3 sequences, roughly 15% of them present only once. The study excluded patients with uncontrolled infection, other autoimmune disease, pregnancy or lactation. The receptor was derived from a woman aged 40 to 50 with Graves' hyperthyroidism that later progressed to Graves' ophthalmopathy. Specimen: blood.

CDR3 sequence: CASSNPGQGYEQYF. CDR3 sequence (DNA): TGTGCCAGCAGTAACCCGGGACAGGGCTACGAGCAGTACTTC. The V call is TRBV27, the J call TRBJ2-7; the match to TRBD1 covers 9 bases. Germline loops: CDR1 MNHEY, CDR2 SMNVEV (reference sequence). This CDR3 is 14 amino acids long. J was trimmed by 3 bases and V by 5 bases; bases with no gene match: 5.